The sequence of this TCR beta chain was determined in a study of early T cells in non-severe SARS-CoV-2 infection. Whole-study context: Chains were unpaired, as sequencing was done on bulk RNA from unsorted whole blood. Study-wide results and limits: Matching against VDJdb likely underestimated virus-specific expansions, favoring anti-spike CD8.

Concerning this clonotype: Its antigen is unknown.

The germline V gene encodes CDR1 DFQATT and CDR2 SNEGSKA (reference sequence). Deletions cut 4 bases from V and 0 bases from J, with 16 bases between. This CDR3 is built from 16 residues. Individually, cDNA molecules had unique molecular identifiers attached to them. TCRdb redid the calling of the 5' RACE reads with MiXCR, one entry per CDR3 protein. The sample carries 40,000 to 60,000 distinct CDR3 sequences, about 9.2% recorded once. This chain joins TRBV20-1 and TRBJ1-3, with D maybe TRBD1 (6 bases). The sequence came from an adult who was a healthcare worker with PCR-confirmed SARS-CoV-2 infection or an uninfected control (not recorded which). The sequenced sample was whole blood. The CDR3 DNA sequence: TGCAGTGCTATTGAGGGGGGACATTTCTCTGGAAACACCATATATTTT. The encoded protein is CSAIEGGHFSGNTIYF.